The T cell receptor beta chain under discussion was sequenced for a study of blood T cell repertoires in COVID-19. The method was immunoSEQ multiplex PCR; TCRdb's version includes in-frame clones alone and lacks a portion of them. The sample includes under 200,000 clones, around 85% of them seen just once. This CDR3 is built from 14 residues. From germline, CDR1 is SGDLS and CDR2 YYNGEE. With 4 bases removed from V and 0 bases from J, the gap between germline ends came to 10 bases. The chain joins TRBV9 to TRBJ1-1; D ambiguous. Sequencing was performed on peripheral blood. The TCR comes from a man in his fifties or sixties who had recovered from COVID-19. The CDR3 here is CASSSTVMNTEAFF. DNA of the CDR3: TGTGCCAGCAGCTCAACGGTTATGAACACTGAAGCTTTCTTT. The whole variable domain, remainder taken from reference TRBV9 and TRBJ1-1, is DSGVTQTPKHLITATGQRVTLRCSPRSGDLSVYWYQQSLDQGLQFLIQYYNGEERAKGNILERFSAQQFPDLHSELNLSSLELGDSALYFCASSSTVMNTEAFFGQGTRLTVV.